The clone carrying this T cell receptor beta chain was observed a handful of times. Its antigen is currently unknown. The data were produced by immunoSEQ multiplex PCR, yet TCRdb's version contains in-frame clones alone and is incomplete. This sample has more than 8,000 clones, with 87% found just once. This sample is part of a study of PD-1 blockade in mismatch repair-deficient tumors. Study-level findings and limits: About 5% of the roughly 150 peptide-expanded blood TCRs were also found in tumor.

The CDR3 contains 11 residues. CDR1 is GTSNPN and CDR2 is SVGIG in the germline V gene (reference sequence). V was shortened by 0 bases and J by 6 bases, with 5 bases between the two germline ends. Time point in this sample: 10-day in vitro stimulation with candidate mutation-associated neoantigen peptide 1. A roughly ten-day in vitro culture was run per each of fewer than ten reactive peptides. Here the sequenced sample was cells cultured in vitro, taken from a patient treated with pembrolizumab. The chain recombines TRBV30 with TRBJ1-1; no reliable D call. The TCR was taken from an adult with mismatch repair-deficient cancer. The CDR3 DNA reads as TGTGCCTGGAGTGTACTTTCTGAAGCTTTCTTT. Amino acid sequence: CAWSVLSEAFF.